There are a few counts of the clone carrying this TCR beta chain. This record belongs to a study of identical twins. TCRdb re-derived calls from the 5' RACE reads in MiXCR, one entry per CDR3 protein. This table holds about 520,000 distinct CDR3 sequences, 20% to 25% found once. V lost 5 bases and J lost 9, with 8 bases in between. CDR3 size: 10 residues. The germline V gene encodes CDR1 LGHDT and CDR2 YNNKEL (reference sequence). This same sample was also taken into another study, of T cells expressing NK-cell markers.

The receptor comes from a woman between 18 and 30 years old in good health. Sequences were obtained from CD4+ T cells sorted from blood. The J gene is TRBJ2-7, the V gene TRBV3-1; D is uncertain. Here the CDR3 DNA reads TGTGCCAGCAGCTCCACCTGGCAGTACTTC. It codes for CASSSTWQYF.